This TCR beta chain stems from a study of cytomegalovirus exposure and HLA in healthy donors. Study-level background: Of some 400 genotyped donors, about 81% grouped in the Caucasian-associated ancestry cluster.

These donors counted as nominally healthy when sampled, but unrecorded immune exposures were likely. It was with 60 Vbeta and 13 Jbeta primers that the PCR ran. Repertoires were generated with immunoSEQ multiplex PCR, while TCRdb's copy carries only in-frame clones and drops some. The profile covers some 150,000 clones, with 76% appearing a single time and 1.8% taken by the ten largest. The germline CDR1 and CDR2 sequences are SNHLY and FYNNEI. This CDR3 has 15 amino acids. V lost 6 bases, J lost 2 bases, and 16 bases lay in between. Sequences were obtained from PBMCs. The clonotype originates from a female donor in good health and CMV-seropositive. The V gene is TRBV2, the J gene TRBJ1-2; a weak D match, TRBD1 (6 bases). DNA of the CDR3: TGTGCCAGCAGCCCCCTGGTGGGGGCAAACTATGGCTACACCTTC. Protein sequence: CASSPLVGANYGYTF.